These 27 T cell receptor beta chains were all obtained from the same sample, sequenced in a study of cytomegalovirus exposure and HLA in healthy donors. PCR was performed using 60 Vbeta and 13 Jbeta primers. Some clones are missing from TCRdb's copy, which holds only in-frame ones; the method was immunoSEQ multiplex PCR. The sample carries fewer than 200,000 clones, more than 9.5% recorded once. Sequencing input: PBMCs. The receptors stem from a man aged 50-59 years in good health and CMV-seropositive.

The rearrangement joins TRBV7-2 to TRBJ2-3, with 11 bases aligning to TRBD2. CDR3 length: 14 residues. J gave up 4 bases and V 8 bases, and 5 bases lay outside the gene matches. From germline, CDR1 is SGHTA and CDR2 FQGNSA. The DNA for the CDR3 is TGTGCCAGCTTAGCGGGGGGGGTGGCAGATACGCAGTATTTT. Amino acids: CASLAGGVADTQYF.

Written as DNA, the CDR3 is TGTGCCAGCAAACTTGCTAGCGGGGAAACCTACGAGCAGTACTTC. Amino acids: CASKLASGETYEQYF. The chain combines TRBV2 with TRBJ2-7; 9 bases map to TRBD2. CDR1 is SNHLY and CDR2 is FYNNEI in the germline V gene. Trimming removed 7 bases from V and 2 bases from J; junction bases left unmatched: 9. This CDR3 region has 15 residues.

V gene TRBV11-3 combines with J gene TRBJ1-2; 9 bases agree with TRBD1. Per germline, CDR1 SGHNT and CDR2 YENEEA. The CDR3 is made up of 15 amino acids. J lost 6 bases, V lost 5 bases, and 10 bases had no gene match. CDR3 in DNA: TGTGCCAGCAGCCCAACCGGGACAGGGACCCATGGCTACACCTTC. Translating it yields CASSPTGTGTHGYTF.

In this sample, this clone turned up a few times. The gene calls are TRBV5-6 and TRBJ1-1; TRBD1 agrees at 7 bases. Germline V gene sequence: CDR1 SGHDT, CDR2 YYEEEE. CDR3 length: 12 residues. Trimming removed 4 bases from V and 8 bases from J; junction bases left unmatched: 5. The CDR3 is CASSQDRLEAFF. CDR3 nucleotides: TGTGCCAGCAGCCAGGACAGGTTGGAAGCTTTCTTT.

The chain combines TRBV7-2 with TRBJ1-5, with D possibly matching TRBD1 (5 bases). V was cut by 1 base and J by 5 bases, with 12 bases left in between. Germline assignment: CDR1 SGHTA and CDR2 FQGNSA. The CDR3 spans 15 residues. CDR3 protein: CASSLGGGIYQPQHF. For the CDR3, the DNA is TGTGCCAGCAGCTTAGGGGGGGGGATTTATCAGCCCCAGCATTTT.

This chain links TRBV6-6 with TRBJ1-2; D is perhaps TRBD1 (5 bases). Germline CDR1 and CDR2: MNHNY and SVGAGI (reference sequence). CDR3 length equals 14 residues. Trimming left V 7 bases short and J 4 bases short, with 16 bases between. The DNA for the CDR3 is TGTGCCAGCACCCTAGTTGGGAGGGGCTATGGCTACACCTTC. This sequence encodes CASTLVGRGYGYTF.

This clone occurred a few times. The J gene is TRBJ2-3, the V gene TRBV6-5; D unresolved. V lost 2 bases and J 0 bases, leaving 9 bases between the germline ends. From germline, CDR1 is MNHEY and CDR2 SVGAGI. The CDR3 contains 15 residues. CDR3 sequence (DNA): TGTGCCAGCAGTTACGTTGGAGCTAGCACAGATACGCAGTATTTT. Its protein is CASSYVGASTDTQYF.

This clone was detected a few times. CDR3 DNA: TGTGCCAGCAGCAAAGATGGGGGGAAGCAGGCGTCCTACGAGCAGTACGTC. It specifies CASSKDGGKQASYEQYV. The gene calls are TRBV21-1 and TRBJ2-7; the table's D call, TRBD2, was not checked against the DNA. TRBV21-1 counts as a pseudogene. The CDR3 loop spans 17 amino acids.

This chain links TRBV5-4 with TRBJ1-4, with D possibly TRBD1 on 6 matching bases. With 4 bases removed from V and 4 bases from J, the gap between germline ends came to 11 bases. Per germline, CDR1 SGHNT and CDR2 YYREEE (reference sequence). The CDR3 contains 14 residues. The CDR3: CASSRDRNNEKLFF. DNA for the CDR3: TGTGCCAGCAGCCGCGACAGGAATAATGAAAAACTGTTTTTT.

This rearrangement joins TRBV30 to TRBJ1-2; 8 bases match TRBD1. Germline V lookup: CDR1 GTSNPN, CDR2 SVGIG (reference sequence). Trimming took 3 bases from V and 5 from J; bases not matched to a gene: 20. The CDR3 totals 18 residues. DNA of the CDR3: TGTGCCTGGAGCCCCCTTGGGGGGACAGGTAGGGCGGATTATGGCTACACCTTC. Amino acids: CAWSPLGGTGRADYGYTF.

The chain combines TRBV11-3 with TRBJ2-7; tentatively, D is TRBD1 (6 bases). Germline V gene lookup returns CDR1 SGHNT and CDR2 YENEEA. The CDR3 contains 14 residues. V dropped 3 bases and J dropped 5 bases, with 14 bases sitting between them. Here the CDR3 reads CASSFGQLRDEQYF. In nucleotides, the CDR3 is TGTGCCAGCAGCTTCGGACAGCTAAGGGACGAGCAGTACTTC.

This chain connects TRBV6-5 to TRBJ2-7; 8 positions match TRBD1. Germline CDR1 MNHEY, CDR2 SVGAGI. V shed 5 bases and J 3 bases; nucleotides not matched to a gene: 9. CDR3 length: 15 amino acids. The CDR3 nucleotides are TGTGCCAGCAGTCCGTCGGACAGGGCGCGCTACGAGCAGTACTTC. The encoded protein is CASSPSDRARYEQYF.

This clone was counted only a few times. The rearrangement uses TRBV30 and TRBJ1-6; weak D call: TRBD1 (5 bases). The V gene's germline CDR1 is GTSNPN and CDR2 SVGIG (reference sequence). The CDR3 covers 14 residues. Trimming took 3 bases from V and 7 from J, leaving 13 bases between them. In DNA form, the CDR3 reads TGTGCCTGGAGCGATAAAGGGGCGAATTCACCCCTCCACTTT. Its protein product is CAWSDKGANSPLHF.

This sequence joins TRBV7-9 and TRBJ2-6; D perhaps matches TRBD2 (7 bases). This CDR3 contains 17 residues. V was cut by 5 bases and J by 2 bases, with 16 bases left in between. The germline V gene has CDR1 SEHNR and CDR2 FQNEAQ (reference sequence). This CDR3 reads CASSPGGGEAGANVLTF. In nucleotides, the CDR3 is TGTGCCAGCAGCCCTGGCGGGGGCGAGGCTGGGGCCAACGTCCTGACTTTC.

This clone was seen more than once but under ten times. The CDR3, as DNA: TGTGCCAGCAGCACCCGCGGGGCTCTTTTACCCCGGAACACCGGGGAGCTGTTTTTT. Amino acid sequence: CASSTRGALLPRNTGELFF. This chain links TRBV11-3 with TRBJ2-2; tentatively, D is TRBD2 (6 bases). Trimming removed 5 bases at V and 1 base at J, with 23 bases between. CDR1 is SGHNT and CDR2 is YENEEA in the germline V gene. There are 19 residues in the CDR3.

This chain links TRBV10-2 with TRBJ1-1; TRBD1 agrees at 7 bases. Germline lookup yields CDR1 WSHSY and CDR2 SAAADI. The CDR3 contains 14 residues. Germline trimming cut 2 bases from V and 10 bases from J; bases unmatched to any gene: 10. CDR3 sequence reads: CASSEATTGLGAFF. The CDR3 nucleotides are TGCGCCAGCAGTGAGGCAACGACAGGGCTTGGAGCTTTCTTT.

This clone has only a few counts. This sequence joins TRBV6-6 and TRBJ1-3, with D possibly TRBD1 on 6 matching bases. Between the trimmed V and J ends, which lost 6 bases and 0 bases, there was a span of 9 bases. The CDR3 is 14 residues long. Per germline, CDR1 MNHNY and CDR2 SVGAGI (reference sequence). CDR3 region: CASRTRGSGNTIYF. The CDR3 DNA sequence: TGTGCCAGCAGGACCAGGGGCTCTGGAAACACCATATATTTT.

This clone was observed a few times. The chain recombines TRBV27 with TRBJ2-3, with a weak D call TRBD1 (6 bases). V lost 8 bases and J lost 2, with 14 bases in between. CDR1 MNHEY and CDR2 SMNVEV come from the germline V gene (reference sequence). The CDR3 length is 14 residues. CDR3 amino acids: CASARTALTDTQYF. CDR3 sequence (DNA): TGTGCCAGCGCAAGGACAGCCCTCACAGATACGCAGTATTTT.

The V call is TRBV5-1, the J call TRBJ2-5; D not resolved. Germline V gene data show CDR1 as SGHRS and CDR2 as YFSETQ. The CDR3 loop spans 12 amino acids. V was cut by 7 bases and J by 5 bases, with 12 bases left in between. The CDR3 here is CASSQDLETQYF. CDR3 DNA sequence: TGCGCCAGCTCCCAAGACTTGGAGACCCAGTACTTC.

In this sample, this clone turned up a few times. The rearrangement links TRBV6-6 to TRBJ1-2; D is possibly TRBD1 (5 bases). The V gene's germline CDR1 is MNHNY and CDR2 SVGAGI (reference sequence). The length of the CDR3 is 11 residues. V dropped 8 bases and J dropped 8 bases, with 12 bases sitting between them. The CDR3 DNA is TGTGCCAGCCTCATTGCAGGGGGCTACACCTTC. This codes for CASLIAGGYTF.

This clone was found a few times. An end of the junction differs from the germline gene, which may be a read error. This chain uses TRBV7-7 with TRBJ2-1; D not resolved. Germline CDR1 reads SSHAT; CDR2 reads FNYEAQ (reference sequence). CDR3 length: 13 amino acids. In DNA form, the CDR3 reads TGTGCTAGCAGCTTAGGGCAGTACAATGAGCAGTTCTTC. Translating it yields CASSLGQYNEQFF.

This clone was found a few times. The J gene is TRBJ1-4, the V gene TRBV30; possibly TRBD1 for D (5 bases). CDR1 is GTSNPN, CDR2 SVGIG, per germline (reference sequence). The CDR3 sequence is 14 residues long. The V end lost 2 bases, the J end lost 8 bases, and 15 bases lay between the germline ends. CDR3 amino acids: CAWSPPGLEEKLFF. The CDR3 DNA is TGTGCCTGGAGTCCCCCAGGGTTAGAGGAAAAACTGTTTTTT.

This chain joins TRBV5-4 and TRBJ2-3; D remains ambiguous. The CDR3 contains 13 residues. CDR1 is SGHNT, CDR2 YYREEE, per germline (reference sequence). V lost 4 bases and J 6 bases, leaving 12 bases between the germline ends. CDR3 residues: CASSPKSVDTQYF. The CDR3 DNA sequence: TGTGCCAGCAGCCCGAAAAGCGTGGATACGCAGTATTTT.

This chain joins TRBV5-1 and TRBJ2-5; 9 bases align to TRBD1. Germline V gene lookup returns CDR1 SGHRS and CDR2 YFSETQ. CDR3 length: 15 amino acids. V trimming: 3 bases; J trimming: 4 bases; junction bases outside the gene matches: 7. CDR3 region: CASSSTGGTLETQYF. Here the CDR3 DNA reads TGCGCCAGCAGCTCGACAGGGGGTACTTTAGAGACCCAGTACTTC.

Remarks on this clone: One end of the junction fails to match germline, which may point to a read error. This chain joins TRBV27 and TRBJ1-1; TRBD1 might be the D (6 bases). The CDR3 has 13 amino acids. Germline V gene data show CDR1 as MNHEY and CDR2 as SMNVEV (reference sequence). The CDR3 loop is CAGRGGVGTEAFF. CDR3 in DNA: TGTGCCGGCAGAGGGGGGGTCGGGACTGAAGCTTTCTTT.

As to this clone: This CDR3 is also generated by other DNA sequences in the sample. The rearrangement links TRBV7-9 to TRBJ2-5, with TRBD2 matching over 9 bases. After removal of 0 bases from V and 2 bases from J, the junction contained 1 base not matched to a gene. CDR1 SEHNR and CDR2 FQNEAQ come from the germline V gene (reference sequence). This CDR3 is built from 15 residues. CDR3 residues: CASSLASGGQETQYF. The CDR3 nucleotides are TGTGCCAGCAGCTTAGCCAGCGGGGGGCAAGAGACCCAGTACTTC.

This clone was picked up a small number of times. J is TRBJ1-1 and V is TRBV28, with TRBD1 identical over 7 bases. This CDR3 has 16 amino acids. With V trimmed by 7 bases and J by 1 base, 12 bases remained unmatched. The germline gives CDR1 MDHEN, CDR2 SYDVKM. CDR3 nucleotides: TGTGCCAGCAAGCCCTCCTCAGCAGGGGGGAACACTGAAGCTTTCTTT. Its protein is CASKPSSAGGNTEAFF. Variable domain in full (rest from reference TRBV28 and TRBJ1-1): DVKVTQSSRYLVKRTGEKVFLECVQDMDHENMFWYRQDPGLGLRLIYFSYDVKMKEKGDIPEGYSVSREKKERFSLILESASTNQTSMYLCASKPSSAGGNTEAFFGQGTRLTVV.